Given below is one T cell receptor beta chain in context. The CDR3 is 16 amino acids. From germline, CDR1 is SGHTA and CDR2 FQGNSA. V trimming: 2 bases; J trimming: 1 base; junction bases outside the gene matches: 3. This sample is drawn from a study of cytomegalovirus exposure and HLA in healthy donors. Across the study: Earlier work reported 100 million or so unique TCR beta sequences from 180 million or so T cells.

The PCR employed 60 Vbeta primers together with 13 Jbeta primers. Method: immunoSEQ multiplex PCR; TCRdb's copy keeps in-frame clones and lacks some. There are over 100,000 clones in the sample, with under 7% held by the top ten. The chain links TRBV7-2 to TRBJ1-5; TRBD1 agrees at 9 bases. Material for sequencing was PBMCs. The clonotype was recovered from a man between 35 and 55 years old in good health and CMV-seropositive. The DNA for the CDR3 is TGTGCCAGCAGCTTACGGACAGGGGCGAGCAATCAGCCCCAGCATTTT. Its protein product is CASSLRTGASNQPQHF.